This T cell receptor (beta chain) was sequenced in a study of blood T cell repertoires in COVID-19. Study details: PBMCs, B-cell-depleted T cells, or T cells provided the cDNA or gDNA that made up the material.

Profiled with immunoSEQ multiplex PCR; TCRdb holds only in-frame clones, not every one. The sample carries 200,000 to 300,000 clones, approximately 86% recorded once. This TCR was recovered from a man aged 30-40 years with active or convalescent COVID-19. The sequenced material came from peripheral blood.

The CDR3 region has the DNA TGTGCCAGCAGCGCACGGGTGGCAAACACTGAAGCTTTCTTT. Protein: CASSARVANTEAFF. The J gene is TRBJ1-1, the V gene TRBV7-6; D unresolved. The CDR3 runs 14 residues. The ends were cut back, 5 bases at V and 2 bases at J, with 12 bases in the middle. Germline loops: CDR1 SGHVS, CDR2 FNYEAQ.